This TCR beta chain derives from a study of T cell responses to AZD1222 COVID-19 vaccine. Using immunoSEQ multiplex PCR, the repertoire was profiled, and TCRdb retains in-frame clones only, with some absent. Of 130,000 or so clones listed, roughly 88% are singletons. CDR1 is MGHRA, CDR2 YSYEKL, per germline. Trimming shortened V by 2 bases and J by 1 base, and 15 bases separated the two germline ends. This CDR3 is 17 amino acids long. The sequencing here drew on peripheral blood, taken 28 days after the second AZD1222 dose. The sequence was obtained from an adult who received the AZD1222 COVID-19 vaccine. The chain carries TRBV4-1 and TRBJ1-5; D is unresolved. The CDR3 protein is CASSQRTDYLSNQPQHF. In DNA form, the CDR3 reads TGCGCCAGCAGCCAACGGACTGATTATTTGAGCAATCAGCCCCAGCATTTT.